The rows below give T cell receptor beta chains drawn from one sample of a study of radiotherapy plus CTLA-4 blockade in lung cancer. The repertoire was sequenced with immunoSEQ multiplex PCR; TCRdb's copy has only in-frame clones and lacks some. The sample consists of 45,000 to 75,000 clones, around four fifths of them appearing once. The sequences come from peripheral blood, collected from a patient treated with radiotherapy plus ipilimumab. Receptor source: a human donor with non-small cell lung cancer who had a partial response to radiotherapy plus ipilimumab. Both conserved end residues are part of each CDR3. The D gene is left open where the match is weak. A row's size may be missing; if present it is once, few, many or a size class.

CATSRPPGQGISDTQYF	TGTGCCACCAGCAGACCTCCCGGACAGGGGATATCAGATACGCAGTATTTT	-	TRBD1	TRBV15	TRBJ2-3
CASSQVAGGFEQYF	TGCGCCAGCAGCCAAGTGGCAGGGGGCTTCGAGCAGTACTTC	-	TRBD1	TRBV4-1	TRBJ2-7
CASSLGGVGQPQHF	TGTGCCAGCAGCTTAGGAGGGGTAGGTCAGCCCCAGCATTTT	-	-	TRBV13	TRBJ1-5
CASSQDLYGLEASTDTQYF	TGCGCCAGCAGCCAAGATCTGTACGGACTCGAAGCTAGCACAGATACGCAGTATTTT	few	-	TRBV4-3	TRBJ2-3
CASSYQGYKGTQYF	TGTGCCAGCAGTTACCAGGGTTATAAGGGGACCCAGTACTTC	-	-	TRBV28	TRBJ2-5
CASSPWTSGLYNEQFF	TGTGCCAGCAGCCCCTGGACTAGCGGGTTATACAATGAGCAGTTCTTC	-	TRBD2	TRBV11-2	TRBJ2-1
CASSLNPIVEGRTGELFF	TGTGCCAGCAGCTTAAACCCGATCGTGGAGGGCCGGACCGGGGAGCTGTTTTTT	few	-	TRBV7-3	TRBJ2-2
CASSPDRVGNTIYF	TGTGCCAGCAGCCCTGACAGGGTTGGAAACACCATATATTTT	-	TRBD1	TRBV7-8	TRBJ1-3
CASSEWRAGVGNTIYF	TGTGCCAGCAGTGAATGGCGAGCAGGGGTCGGAAACACCATATATTTT	-	-	TRBV6-1	TRBJ1-3
CASSLAMFNTEAFF	TGTGCCAGCAGCTTAGCCATGTTTAACACTGAAGCTTTCTTT	-	-	TRBV7-9	TRBJ1-1
CASSFGGATDTQYF	TGTGCCAGCAGTTTCGGAGGGGCCACAGATACGCAGTATTTT	-	-	TRBV6-5	TRBJ2-3
CASTFGGYEQYF	TGTGCCAGCACCTTCGGGGGCTACGAGCAGTACTTC	-	-	TRBV6-1	TRBJ2-7
CASSLVSGQHTEAFF	TGTGCCAGCAGCTTAGTTTCAGGCCAGCACACTGAAGCTTTCTTT	once	-	TRBV7-2	TRBJ1-1
CASSPGGYGEKLFF	TGCGCCAGCAGCCCGGGAGGATATGGTGAAAAACTGTTTTTT	-	-	TRBV5-1	TRBJ1-4
CASSVEARARMTGELFF	TGTGCCAGCAGCGTAGAAGCGAGGGCTCGAATGACCGGGGAGCTGTTTTTT	-	-	TRBV9	TRBJ2-2
CASSDLQGVRDIQYF	TGTGCCAGCAGCGACCTACAGGGGGTAAGGGACATTCAGTACTTC	-	TRBD1	TRBV27	TRBJ2-4
CASSLVQGTYNEQFF	TGTGCCAGCAGCCTCGTGCAGGGGACCTACAATGAGCAGTTCTTC	-	-	TRBV11-2	TRBJ2-1
CASSIETGSEQYF	TGTGCCAGTAGTATAGAGACAGGTTCCGAGCAGTACTTC	few	-	TRBV19	TRBJ2-7
CASSFNPGTAPYEQYF	TGCGCCAGCAGCTTTAATCCCGGGACAGCCCCCTACGAGCAGTACTTC	-	TRBD1	TRBV5-1	TRBJ2-7
CASSKRDRGRSTDTQYF	TGTGCCAGCAGCAAACGGGACAGGGGACGGAGCACAGATACGCAGTATTTT	-	TRBD1	TRBV11-2	TRBJ2-3
CASSGGNVNQPQHF	TGTGCCAGCTCAGGCGGTAATGTCAATCAGCCCCAGCATTTT	-	-	TRBV18	TRBJ1-5
CASSPWQRTEAFF	TGTGCCAGCAGCCCCTGGCAACGCACTGAAGCTTTCTTT	-	-	TRBV5-6	TRBJ1-1
CASTPGQVVGELFF	TGTGCCAGCACCCCGGGACAGGTGGTCGGGGAGCTGTTTTTT	-	TRBD1	TRBV9	TRBJ2-2
CASSILAGTQPQHF	TGTGCCAGCAGTATCTTGGCAGGTACTCAGCCCCAGCATTTT	-	-	TRBV28	TRBJ1-5
CASTTGGGYGYTF	TGCGCCAGCACGACAGGGGGAGGGTATGGCTACACCTTC	-	TRBD1	TRBV5-1	TRBJ1-2